What follows are 18 T cell receptor beta chains derived from one specimen sequenced in a study of a mutant IDH1 vaccine in newly diagnosed glioma. For these receptors, no antigen is known. Time point defined: week 35, safety follow-up. What each vaccine dose contained was 300 ug of mutant IDH1 20-mer peptide, accompanied by topical imiquimod. Libraries were prepared by immunoSEQ multiplex PCR; TCRdb keeps only in-frame clonotypes and omits some of them. In the table there are about 55,000 clones, around four fifths of which are singletons. The sequencing here drew on PBMCs, taken from a glioma patient whose treatment included an IDH1 peptide vaccine. The receptors here all came from a woman in her late teens or twenties with glioma.

CDR3 sequence: CATSRDPSYEQYF. In DNA, the CDR3 is TGTGCCACCAGCAGAGATCCCAGTTACGAGCAGTACTTC. The chain carries TRBV15 and TRBJ2-7; D gene ambiguous. V lost 0 bases and J 4 bases, leaving 7 bases between the germline ends. The germline V gene encodes CDR1 LNHNV and CDR2 YYDKDF (reference sequence). The CDR3 runs to 13 residues.

The J gene is TRBJ2-4, the V gene TRBV6-5; TRBD1 matches at 8 bases. V was pared by 6 bases and J by 9 bases, with 10 bases of the junction left unmatched. The V gene's germline CDR1 is MNHEY and CDR2 SVGAGI. The CDR3 totals 14 residues. The DNA of the CDR3 is TGTGCCAGCAGCTCCGATCAGGGGGCCGTCATTCAGTACTTC. Translated, it gives CASSSDQGAVIQYF.

This clone was seen just once. V usage is TRBV7-9 and J usage is TRBJ1-5; 9 positions agree with TRBD1. CDR1 and CDR2 (germline): SEHNR, FQNEAQ (reference sequence). The length of the CDR3 is 15 residues. Germline trimming cut 0 bases from V and 7 bases from J; bases unmatched to any gene: 4. The CDR3 DNA is TGTGCCAGCAGCTTAGCTGACAGGGGGAGGCAGCCCCAGCATTTT. Protein: CASSLADRGRQPQHF.

Remarks on this clone: Other DNA sequences in the same sample also yield this CDR3. V usage is TRBV9 and J usage is TRBJ1-4; possible D gene TRBD1, 6 bases. Germline V gives CDR1 SGDLS, CDR2 YYNGEE. V was cut by 3 bases and J by 5 bases, with 11 bases left in between. The CDR3 is made up of 14 amino acids. CDR3 loop: CASSATGANEKLFF. Written as DNA, the CDR3 is TGTGCCAGCAGCGCGACAGGAGCAAATGAAAAACTGTTTTTT.

The V and J genes are TRBV7-9 and TRBJ2-4; 7 bases fit TRBD1. V shed 5 bases and J 3 bases; nucleotides not matched to a gene: 4. This CDR3 contains 14 residues. Germline lookup yields CDR1 SEHNR and CDR2 FQNEAQ (reference sequence). The CDR3 is CASSESGGKNIQYF. The CDR3 DNA reads as TGTGCCAGCAGCGAGTCAGGGGGCAAAAACATTCAGTACTTC. Filled out from reference TRBV7-9 and TRBJ2-4, the complete variable domain reads DTGVSQNPRHKITKRGQNVTFRCDPISEHNRLYWYRQTLGQGPEFLTYFQNEAQLEKSRLLSDRFSAERPKGSFSTLEIQRTEQGDSAMYLCASSESGGKNIQYFGAGTRLSVL.

This clone was seen once. This sample also contains other DNA sequences that code for the same CDR3. The chain couples TRBV4-3 to TRBJ2-7; D ambiguous. The germline gives CDR1 LGHNA, CDR2 YSLEER. This CDR3 has 14 amino acids. Trimming stripped 0 bases from V and 1 base from J, with 7 bases between. The CDR3 region is CASSQDWGSYEQYF. CDR3 bases: TGCGCCAGCAGCCAAGATTGGGGTTCCTACGAGCAGTACTTC.

The J gene is TRBJ2-1, the V gene TRBV5-1; tentatively, D is TRBD2 (6 bases). V lost 0 bases, J lost 3 bases, and 13 bases lay in between. Per the germline V gene, CDR1 is SGHRS and CDR2 is YFSETQ. This CDR3 contains 16 residues. The CDR3 spells CASSLGSGFYYNEQFF. The CDR3 region has the DNA TGCGCCAGCAGCTTGGGGAGCGGGTTCTACTACAATGAGCAGTTCTTC.

The chain combines TRBV4-2 with TRBJ1-5; D perhaps matches TRBD1 (5 bases). Germline V CDR1 and CDR2: LGHNA, YNFKEQ. This CDR3 spans 16 amino acids. V lost 0 bases to trimming and J lost 3 bases, with 12 bases between them. The CDR3: CASSQDLGGTNQPQHF. CDR3 bases: TGTGCCAGCAGCCAAGATTTGGGAGGGACCAATCAGCCCCAGCATTTT.

This clone appeared a single time. The chain carries TRBV9 and TRBJ1-2, with D uncertain. The V end lost 3 bases, the J end lost 4 bases, and 10 bases lay between the germline ends. Germline CDR1 and CDR2: SGDLS and YYNGEE. The length of the CDR3 is 13 residues. CDR3 nucleotide sequence: TGTGCCAGCAGCGAGCCCGGAGTCTATGGCTACACCTTC. Protein product: CASSEPGVYGYTF.

The rearrangement joins TRBV30 to TRBJ2-2; D gene unclear. V gave up 0 bases and J gave up 4 bases, with 6 bases separating them. This CDR3 region has 13 residues. Germline lookup yields CDR1 GTSNPN and CDR2 SVGIG (reference sequence). CDR3 DNA sequence: TGTGCCTGGAGTGTAAATCCCACCGGGGAGCTGTTTTTT. This gives the protein CAWSVNPTGELFF. The complete variable domain, with remaining parts taken from reference TRBV30 and TRBJ2-2, reads SQTIHQWPATLVQPVGSPLSLECTVEGTSNPNLYWYRQAAGRGLQLLFYSVGIGQISSEVPQNLSASRPQDRQFILSSKKLLLSDSGFYLCAWSVNPTGELFFGEGSRLTVL.

The CDR3 is CASSLVARAKNIQYF. Here the CDR3 DNA reads TGTGCCAGCAGCTTAGTGGCGAGGGCCAAAAACATTCAGTACTTC. The chain links TRBV7-2 to TRBJ2-4; no reliable D call. The CDR3 consists of 15 residues. In germline, CDR1 is SGHTA, CDR2 FQGNSA. Deletions cut 1 base from V and 1 base from J, with 8 bases between.

The chain employs TRBV19 and TRBJ2-7, with a weak D call TRBD2 (6 bases). This CDR3 is 15 amino acids long. With 6 bases removed from V and 0 bases from J, the gap between germline ends came to 15 bases. CDR1 and CDR2 from the germline V gene are LNHDA and SQIVND (reference sequence). This CDR3 reads CASRVGRSPSYEQYF. The CDR3 nucleotides read TGTGCCAGTAGGGTCGGGAGAAGCCCCTCCTACGAGCAGTACTTC.

This clone is a singleton in its sample. DNA for the CDR3: TGTGCCAGCAGTGACGCACTAGCTTCTTACAATGAGCAGTTCTTC. Its protein is CASSDALASYNEQFF. The chain has TRBV6-4 and TRBJ2-1; TRBD2 is a possible D gene (6 bases). The CDR3 is 15 amino acids. Trimming removed 2 bases at V and 4 bases at J, with 12 bases between. Per the germline V gene, CDR1 is MRHNA and CDR2 is SNTAGT.

The chain has TRBV5-1 and TRBJ2-7, with D perhaps matching TRBD2 (6 bases). The CDR3 spans 13 residues. In germline, CDR1 is SGHRS, CDR2 YFSETQ. Trimming left V 4 bases short and J 2 bases short, with 10 bases between. The CDR3 protein is CASSPGGAYEQYF. CDR3 bases: TGCGCCAGCAGCCCAGGAGGGGCCTACGAGCAGTACTTC.

J is TRBJ2-1 and V is TRBV5-1, with D hard to call. V lost 1 base to trimming and J lost 8 bases, with 10 bases between them. The germline gives CDR1 SGHRS, CDR2 YFSETQ. This CDR3 contains 13 residues. The CDR3 DNA sequence: TGCGCCAGCAGCTTGCAAAGGTACGATGAGCAGTTCTTC. It is translated as CASSLQRYDEQFF.

In its sample, this clone was seen once. The J gene is TRBJ2-2, the V gene TRBV6-6; no reliable D call. CDR1 and CDR2 from the germline V gene are MNHNY and SVGAGI (reference sequence). Trimming pared 5 bases from V and 1 base from J, leaving 5 bases between. The CDR3 sequence is 13 residues long. For the CDR3, the DNA is TGTGCCAGCAGTACATTGAACACCGGGGAGCTGTTTTTT. Translating gives CASSTLNTGELFF.

The CDR3 loop is CASSSPLAGVGGETQYF. Here the CDR3 DNA reads TGTGCCAGCAGCTCCCCATTAGCGGGGGTCGGCGGGGAGACCCAGTACTTC. The chain is built from TRBV5-4 and TRBJ2-5; 9 nucleotides line up with TRBD2. This CDR3 region has 17 residues. With V trimmed by 3 bases and J by 5 bases, 14 bases remained unmatched. Looked up from germline, CDR1 is SGHNT and CDR2 is YYREEE (reference sequence).

The V and J genes are TRBV6-1 and TRBJ2-1; D remains ambiguous. The V gene's germline CDR1 is MNHNS and CDR2 SASEGT. The ends were cut back, 1 base at V and 2 bases at J, with 3 bases in the middle. The CDR3 sequence is 13 residues long. CDR3 DNA: TGTGCCAGCAGTGAAGGGACCTACAATGAGCAGTTCTTC. Translating it yields CASSEGTYNEQFF.